These T cell receptor beta chains were read from a single sample in a study of T cell repertoires in cytomegalovirus infection. TCRdb reanalysed the reads using MiXCR and keeps one entry per CDR3 protein. The data contain 200,000 to 300,000 distinct CDR3 sequences, about 12% of them singletons. Sequencing used PBMCs. The source of these receptors is a human donor in good health (CMV status not recorded). Some clones in this sample may be carry-over from other donors' samples. The CDR3 runs from the conserved cysteine through the conserved F or W. Fields, in order: D gene, J gene, V gene, clone size, CDR3 DNA, CDR3 protein. The D gene is left open where the match is weak. Rows may omit the clone size; those that give it use once, few, many or a size class.

d_call: TRBD1
j_call: TRBJ1-2
v_call: TRBV7-2
clone_size: many
cdr3_nt: TGTGCCAGCAGCCCTTCATCCGGGACAGGGGGCGGCTACACCTTC
cdr3_aa: CASSPSSGTGGGYTF

d_call: -
j_call: TRBJ1-1
v_call: TRBV5-1
clone_size: -
cdr3_nt: TGCGCCAGCAGCTCTCACCCGACTACGAACACTGAAGCTTTCTTT
cdr3_aa: CASSSHPTTNTEAFF

d_call: -
j_call: TRBJ2-3
v_call: TRBV29-1
clone_size: -
cdr3_nt: TGCAGCATGTGGTCCCCCACGGATACGCAGTATTTT
cdr3_aa: CSMWSPTDTQYF

d_call: -
j_call: TRBJ2-7
v_call: TRBV14
clone_size: many
cdr3_nt: TGTGCCAGCAGCCTTCGGGGGTCCAACGAGCAGTACTTC
cdr3_aa: CASSLRGSNEQYF

d_call: -
j_call: TRBJ2-1
v_call: TRBV3-1
clone_size: -
cdr3_nt: TGTGCCAGCAGCCGTACACCACGGGAGTCCTCCTACAATGAGCAGTTCTTC
cdr3_aa: CASSRTPRESSYNEQFF

d_call: -
j_call: TRBJ2-6
v_call: TRBV7-2
clone_size: -
cdr3_nt: TGTGCCAGCAGCCCCGGGGTTCTTTCTGGGGCCAACGTCCTGACTTTC
cdr3_aa: CASSPGVLSGANVLTF

d_call: -
j_call: TRBJ2-5
v_call: TRBV28
clone_size: -
cdr3_nt: TGTGCCAGCAGCCGGGACCGCCCAGGGGAGACCCAGTACTTC
cdr3_aa: CASSRDRPGETQYF

d_call: -
j_call: TRBJ2-5
v_call: TRBV7-2
clone_size: many
cdr3_nt: TGTGCCAGCACCTTTCAGGGTGGGGAGACCCAGTACTTC
cdr3_aa: CASTFQGGETQYF

d_call: -
j_call: TRBJ2-5
v_call: TRBV19
clone_size: many
cdr3_nt: TGTGCCAGTAGTACCGGGGACGGAGGGTCGGGGACCCAGTACTTC
cdr3_aa: CASSTGDGGSGTQYF

d_call: -
j_call: TRBJ1-2
v_call: TRBV11-2
clone_size: -
cdr3_nt: TGTGCCAGCAGCTTAGACTACCCTAATGGCTACACCTTC
cdr3_aa: CASSLDYPNGYTF

d_call: -
j_call: TRBJ1-1
v_call: TRBV28
clone_size: many
cdr3_nt: TGTGCCAGCAGTTTGAGGGGGGTAAACACTGAAGCTTTCTTT
cdr3_aa: CASSLRGVNTEAFF

d_call: -
j_call: TRBJ1-2
v_call: TRBV7-2
clone_size: many
cdr3_nt: TGTGCCAGCAGCTTAGGGGCCCCTCTAGGCTACACCTTC
cdr3_aa: CASSLGAPLGYTF

d_call: TRBD1
j_call: TRBJ1-3
v_call: TRBV15
clone_size: few
cdr3_nt: TGTGCCACCAGCAGAGATCGACAGGGATTAATCTCTGGAAACACCATATATTTT
cdr3_aa: CATSRDRQGLISGNTIYF

d_call: TRBD2
j_call: TRBJ2-5
v_call: TRBV7-2
clone_size: few
cdr3_nt: TGTGCCAGCAGCCGAGGCCGGGGGGGCTTGACCCAGTACTTC
cdr3_aa: CASSRGRGGLTQYF

d_call: -
j_call: TRBJ1-1
v_call: TRBV5-5
clone_size: -
cdr3_nt: TGTGCCAGCAGCGCGGGAACCGCGGGACTTTCGAACACTGAAGCTTTCTTT
cdr3_aa: CASSAGTAGLSNTEAFF

d_call: -
j_call: TRBJ1-1
v_call: TRBV7-2
clone_size: many
cdr3_nt: TGTGCCAGCAGCCCATCGCAGACAGGTCTAACTGAAGCTTTCTTT
cdr3_aa: CASSPSQTGLTEAFF

d_call: TRBD1
j_call: TRBJ2-5
v_call: TRBV19
clone_size: many
cdr3_nt: TGTGCCAGTAGTATAGCAACAGGGGGCAGAGAGACCCAGTACTTC
cdr3_aa: CASSIATGGRETQYF

d_call: -
j_call: TRBJ2-7
v_call: TRBV29-1
clone_size: -
cdr3_nt: TGCAGCGTTCAAGACATCACCTACGAGCAGTACTTC
cdr3_aa: CSVQDITYEQYF

d_call: TRBD1
j_call: TRBJ1-1
v_call: TRBV28
clone_size: -
cdr3_nt: TGTGCCAGCAGGTCACAGGGGGCTGAAGCTTTCTTT
cdr3_aa: CASRSQGAEAFF

d_call: -
j_call: TRBJ2-5
v_call: TRBV7-2
clone_size: many
cdr3_nt: TGTGCCAGCAGCCCGTTGAGGACACCGAGAGAGACCCAGTACTTC
cdr3_aa: CASSPLRTPRETQYF

d_call: TRBD2
j_call: TRBJ2-5
v_call: TRBV14
clone_size: few
cdr3_nt: TGTGCCAGCAGCCAAGAGAGCGGGAAAGAGACCCAGTACTTC
cdr3_aa: CASSQESGKETQYF

d_call: TRBD2
j_call: TRBJ2-1
v_call: TRBV6-1
clone_size: -
cdr3_nt: TGTGCCAGCAGTGGTTGGACTAGCGGGCGAAATAATGAGCAGTTCTTC
cdr3_aa: CASSGWTSGRNNEQFF

d_call: -
j_call: TRBJ1-5
v_call: TRBV7-2
clone_size: many
cdr3_nt: TGTGCCTCCGCGGATAGCAATCAGCCCCAGCATTTT
cdr3_aa: CASADSNQPQHF

d_call: -
j_call: TRBJ2-2
v_call: TRBV7-2
clone_size: many
cdr3_nt: TGTGCCAGCATCCCTGAGACTAGTAGGGCCGGGGAGCTGTTTTTT
cdr3_aa: CASIPETSRAGELFF

d_call: -
j_call: TRBJ2-2
v_call: TRBV7-2
clone_size: many
cdr3_nt: TGTGCCAGCAGCTTAGGTTTGGGCGCCGGGGAGCTGTTTTTT
cdr3_aa: CASSLGLGAGELFF

d_call: -
j_call: TRBJ2-5
v_call: TRBV29-1
clone_size: few
cdr3_nt: TGCAGCACCCGATGGACTGGCGAGGTCCAGTACTTC
cdr3_aa: CSTRWTGEVQYF

d_call: -
j_call: TRBJ1-1
v_call: TRBV19
clone_size: many
cdr3_nt: TGTGCCAGTACCAAGCCCCCGAACACTGAAGCTTTCTTT
cdr3_aa: CASTKPPNTEAFF

d_call: -
j_call: TRBJ2-2
v_call: TRBV5-1
clone_size: few
cdr3_nt: TGCGCCAGCAGGGTCGAGGTGGCCGGGGAGCTGTTTTTT
cdr3_aa: CASRVEVAGELFF

d_call: TRBD1
j_call: TRBJ2-2
v_call: TRBV19
clone_size: -
cdr3_nt: TGTGCCAGTAGTCTAGGGTGGGACAGGGTAACCGGGGAGCTGTTTTTT
cdr3_aa: CASSLGWDRVTGELFF

d_call: TRBD1
j_call: TRBJ1-2
v_call: TRBV7-2
clone_size: many
cdr3_nt: TGTGCCAGCAGCATAGGACAGGGTGTCTATGGCTACACCTTC
cdr3_aa: CASSIGQGVYGYTF

d_call: -
j_call: TRBJ1-6
v_call: TRBV6-2/TRBV6-3
clone_size: few
cdr3_nt: TGTGCCAGCAGTTACGGTGGAAGGAGTTCACCCCTCCACTTT
cdr3_aa: CASSYGGRSSPLHF

d_call: -
j_call: TRBJ1-1
v_call: TRBV7-3
clone_size: many
cdr3_nt: TGTGCCAGCAGCTTAACGATAGGGAACACTGAAGCTTTCTTT
cdr3_aa: CASSLTIGNTEAFF

d_call: -
j_call: TRBJ2-3
v_call: TRBV7-9
clone_size: few
cdr3_nt: TGTGCCAGCAGCTTAAGAGGGGCTGTGAGCACAGATACGCAGTATTTT
cdr3_aa: CASSLRGAVSTDTQYF

d_call: -
j_call: TRBJ2-3
v_call: TRBV20-1
clone_size: few
cdr3_nt: TGCAGTGCTAGAGATCTAGGGCCGGGGGGCGGCACAGATACGCAGTATTTT
cdr3_aa: CSARDLGPGGGTDTQYF

d_call: -
j_call: TRBJ2-1
v_call: TRBV7-3
clone_size: many
cdr3_nt: TGTGCCAGCAGCCAGGACATGACCTTATACAATGAGCAGTTCTTC
cdr3_aa: CASSQDMTLYNEQFF

d_call: TRBD2
j_call: TRBJ2-3
v_call: TRBV7-3
clone_size: many
cdr3_nt: TGTGCCAGCAGCCAAGTGGGCCTAGCGGAGAGCACAGATACGCAGTATTTT
cdr3_aa: CASSQVGLAESTDTQYF

d_call: -
j_call: TRBJ2-6
v_call: TRBV7-3
clone_size: many
cdr3_nt: TGTGCCAGCAGCTTAGGACGGTCTACCTCCGCGACTTTC
cdr3_aa: CASSLGRSTSATF

d_call: -
j_call: TRBJ1-2
v_call: TRBV4-3
clone_size: -
cdr3_nt: TGCGCCAGCAGCCAAGATGGGCAGGGGAGGAACTATGGCTACACCTTC
cdr3_aa: CASSQDGQGRNYGYTF

d_call: -
j_call: TRBJ1-3
v_call: TRBV27
clone_size: -
cdr3_nt: TGTGCCAGCAGTTTATCTCGGCAGGGAGGAAACACCATATATTTT
cdr3_aa: CASSLSRQGGNTIYF

d_call: -
j_call: TRBJ2-2
v_call: TRBV9
clone_size: -
cdr3_nt: TGTGCCAGCAGCGTAGGTCCTGCCGGGGGCGGGGAGCTGTTTTTT
cdr3_aa: CASSVGPAGGGELFF

d_call: -
j_call: TRBJ1-5
v_call: TRBV6-2/TRBV6-3
clone_size: many
cdr3_nt: TGTGCCAGCACAGATAGCAATCAGCCCCAGCATTTT
cdr3_aa: CASTDSNQPQHF

d_call: -
j_call: TRBJ1-2
v_call: TRBV7-9
clone_size: many
cdr3_nt: TGTGCCAGCAGCTTGGGCAGTTTCGATGGCTACACCTTC
cdr3_aa: CASSLGSFDGYTF

d_call: TRBD1
j_call: TRBJ1-2
v_call: TRBV19
clone_size: few
cdr3_nt: TGTGCCAGTAACCCCGGACAGGGCTATGGCTACACCTTC
cdr3_aa: CASNPGQGYGYTF

d_call: TRBD1
j_call: TRBJ2-1
v_call: TRBV14
clone_size: many
cdr3_nt: TGTGCCAGCAGCCAACTTAACCCGGGACAGGGGGCCTACAATGAGCAGTTCTTC
cdr3_aa: CASSQLNPGQGAYNEQFF

d_call: -
j_call: TRBJ1-6
v_call: TRBV29-1
clone_size: -
cdr3_nt: TGCAGCGTTGCCGGGGGCGATAATTCACCCCTCCACTTT
cdr3_aa: CSVAGGDNSPLHF